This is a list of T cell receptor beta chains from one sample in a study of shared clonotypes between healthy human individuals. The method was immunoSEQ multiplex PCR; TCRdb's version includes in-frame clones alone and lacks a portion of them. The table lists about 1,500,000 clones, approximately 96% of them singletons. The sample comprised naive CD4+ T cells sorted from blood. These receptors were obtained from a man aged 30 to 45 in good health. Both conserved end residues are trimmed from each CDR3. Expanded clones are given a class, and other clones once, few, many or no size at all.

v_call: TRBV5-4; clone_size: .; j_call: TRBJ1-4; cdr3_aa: ASSSYATDEKLF
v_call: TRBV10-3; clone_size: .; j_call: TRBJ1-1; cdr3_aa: AIRGGLWTEAF
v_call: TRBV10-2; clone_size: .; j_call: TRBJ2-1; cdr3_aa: ASSEDPFLPSYSQF
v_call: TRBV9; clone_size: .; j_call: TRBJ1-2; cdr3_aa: ASSVGSKGHGYT
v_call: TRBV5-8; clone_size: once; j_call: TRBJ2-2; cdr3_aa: ASSFRKRSLSGELF
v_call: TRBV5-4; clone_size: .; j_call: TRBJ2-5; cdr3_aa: ASSEGQRKETQY
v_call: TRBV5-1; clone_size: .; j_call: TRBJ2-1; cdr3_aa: ASSEERSYNEQF
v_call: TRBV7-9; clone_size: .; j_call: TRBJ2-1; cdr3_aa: ASSPGLANYNEQF
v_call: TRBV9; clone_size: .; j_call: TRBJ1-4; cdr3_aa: ASSVAPDRDEKLF
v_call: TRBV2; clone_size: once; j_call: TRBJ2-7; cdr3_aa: ASSETGVTYEQY
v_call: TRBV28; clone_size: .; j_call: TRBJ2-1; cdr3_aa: ASSPPRFYNEQF
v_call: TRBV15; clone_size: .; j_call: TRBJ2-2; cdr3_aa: ATSRDHLDGELF
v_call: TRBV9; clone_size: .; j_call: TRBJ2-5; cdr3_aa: ASSVEEKETQY
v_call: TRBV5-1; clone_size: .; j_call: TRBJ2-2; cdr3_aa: ASSSTGGANTGELF
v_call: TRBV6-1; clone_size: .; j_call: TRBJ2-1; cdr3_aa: ASSTGGSYNEQF
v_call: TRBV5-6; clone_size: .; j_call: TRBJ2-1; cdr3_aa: ASSLMWVRVQDEQF
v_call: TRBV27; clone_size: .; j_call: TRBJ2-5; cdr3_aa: ASNGPGAGGLETQY
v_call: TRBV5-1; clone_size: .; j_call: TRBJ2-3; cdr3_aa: ASSASRGTGGTDTQY
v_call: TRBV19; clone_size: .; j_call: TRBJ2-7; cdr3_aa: ASSTRLAPSYEQY
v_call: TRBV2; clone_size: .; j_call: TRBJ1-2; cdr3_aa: ASSLRPGQAYGYT
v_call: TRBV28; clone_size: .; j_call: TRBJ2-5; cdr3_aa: ASSSSPRLAGGGETQY
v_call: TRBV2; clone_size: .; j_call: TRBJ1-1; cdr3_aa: ASSEFQEGAF
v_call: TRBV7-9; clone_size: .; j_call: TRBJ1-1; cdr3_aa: ASSLGGRGPGEAF
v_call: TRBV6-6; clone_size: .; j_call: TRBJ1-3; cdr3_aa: ASSSTGSSGNTIY